These 29 T cell receptor beta chains came from one sample sequenced in a study of regulatory T cells in long-lasting Graves disease. Time point of the sample: newly diagnosed GD, antithyroid drugs for less than 3 months. TCR sequences were obtained from RNA taken from PBMCs. HTBI primers from iRepertoire and Arm-PCR of CDR3 regions yielded the TCR beta libraries. One entry per CDR3 protein, called by TCRdb with MiXCR from the multiplex PCR reads. The table records roughly 250,000 distinct CDR3 sequences, around 18% of them present only once. The sample was also linked to a second study, of T cells in Graves' hyperthyroidism and ophthalmopathy.

The source was peripheral blood mononuclear cells (PBMCs), collected at new diagnosis, from a patient treated with antithyroid drugs. The receptors here all came from a young woman with Graves disease.

V and J are TRBV5-1 and TRBJ2-1; no clear D. The CDR3 covers 14 residues. Germline-derived CDR1 and CDR2 are SGHRS and YFSETQ. The V gene lost 0 bases and the J gene lost 8 bases, with 12 bases spanning the gap. CDR3 residues: CASSLGQRGDEQFF. CDR3 sequence (DNA): TGCGCCAGCAGCTTGGGGCAAAGAGGAGATGAGCAGTTCTTC.

This clonotype has at least ten counts. The chain is built from TRBV12-5 and TRBJ2-1; D might be TRBD1 (6 bases). The CDR3 is made up of 15 amino acids. Per germline, CDR1 LGHNT and CDR2 FRNRAP. Trimming removed 3 bases from V and 9 bases from J, with 18 bases in between. The CDR3 protein is CASGFPSTRRGEQFF. In nucleotides, the CDR3 is TGTGCTAGTGGTTTCCCCTCCACCCGCAGGGGTGAGCAGTTCTTC.

This clonotype was seen at least ten times. V gene TRBV11-2 combines with J gene TRBJ1-1, with 9 positions matching TRBD1. The CDR3 spans 15 residues. Germline values: CDR1 SGHAT, CDR2 FQNNGV. V lost 5 bases and J lost 1; bases outside the gene matches: 5. In DNA form, the CDR3 reads TGTGCCAGCAGCATCCACAGGGGGCCGAACACTGAAGCTTTCTTT. It yields the protein CASSIHRGPNTEAFF. Full variable domain (rest looked up from reference TRBV11-2 and TRBJ1-1): EAGVAQSPRYKIIEKRQSVAFWCNPISGHATLYWYQQILGQGPKLLIQFQNNGVVDDSQLPKDRFSAERLKGVDSTLKIQPAKLEDSAVYLCASSIHRGPNTEAFFGQGTRLTVV.

Many counts were recorded for this clonotype. This chain connects TRBV5-8 to TRBJ2-3, with 7 bases that match TRBD2. Unmatched junction bases numbered 11, after V lost 7 bases and J lost 6 bases. Germline values: CDR1 SGHTS, CDR2 YDEGEE. The CDR3 extends over 14 amino acids. Here the CDR3 DNA reads TGTGCCAGCCTTGGACAAAGGGGAGGGGATACGCAGTATTTT. Translated, it gives CASLGQRGGDTQYF.

This clonotype was found a few times. A far larger clone is just one base off, so this is likely a read error. The V gene is TRBV5-8, the J gene TRBJ1-1, with D possibly TRBD1 on 5 matching bases. Trimming left V 2 bases short and J 10 bases short, with 15 bases between. The V gene's germline CDR1 is SGHTS and CDR2 YDEGEE. CDR3 length: 13 amino acids. CDR3 loop: CASSFGREDGAFF. The CDR3, as DNA: TGTGCCAGCAGCTTCGGCAGGGAAGACGGAGCTTTCTTT.

This clonotype appeared many times. The chain has TRBV7-8 and TRBJ2-5; maybe TRBD1 (5 bases). Trimming stripped 6 bases from V and 0 bases from J, with 14 bases between. Per germline, CDR1 SGHVS and CDR2 FQNEAQ. The CDR3 extends over 15 amino acids. The CDR3 DNA is TGTGCCAGCAGGGCACAGTCCAGGGACCAAGAGACCCAGTACTTC. Protein product: CASRAQSRDQETQYF.

For this clonotype: A much more abundant neighbour one base away suggests this may be a read error. The chain employs TRBV18 and TRBJ2-1, with TRBD1 matching 8 bases. Per germline, CDR1 KGHSH and CDR2 LQKENI. The CDR3 has 13 amino acids. CDR3 region: CTSSLGQDNEQFF. CDR3 DNA: TGTACCAGCTCACTGGGACAGGACAATGAGCAGTTCTTC.

This clonotype was seen repeatedly, ten times or more. The CDR3 coding sequence is TGCGCCAGCAGCTTAACAGGGGTAAACGGAGCTTTCTTT. This codes for CASSLTGVNGAFF. The chain carries TRBV5-1 and TRBJ1-1; 7 nucleotides agree with TRBD1. With 2 bases clipped from V and 10 bases from J, the junction kept 8 bases outside the gene matches. CDR3 length equals 13 residues. The germline V gene has CDR1 SGHRS and CDR2 YFSETQ. Drawing the rest from reference TRBV5-1 and TRBJ1-1, the complete variable domain is KAGVTQTPRYLIKTRGQQVTLSCSPISGHRSVSWYQQTPGQGLQFLFEYFSETQRNKGNFPGRFSGRQFSNSRSEMNVSTLELGDSALYLCASSLTGVNGAFFGQGTRLTVV.

This clonotype was counted at least ten times. The chain combines TRBV6-1 with TRBJ2-5, with 10 bases aligning to TRBD2. V lost 6 bases and J lost 3; bases outside the gene matches: 13. The CDR3 is 17 residues long. Germline CDR1 MNHNS, CDR2 SASEGT. CDR3 bases: TGTGCCAGCAGGGGGCTGCGCAGCGGGGGGGCCGAAGAGACCCAGTACTTC. Translated, it gives CASRGLRSGGAEETQYF.

At least ten counts were recorded for this clonotype. The chain is built from TRBV6-1 and TRBJ1-1; D ambiguous. The CDR3 is 12 amino acids. V was pared by 6 bases and J by 1 base, with 6 bases between. Germline V lookup: CDR1 MNHNS, CDR2 SASEGT. CDR3 sequence (DNA): TGTGCCAGCAGGGGCGGGAACACTGAAGCTTTCTTT. It specifies CASRGGNTEAFF.

This clonotype was recorded many times. The rearrangement uses TRBV5-5 and TRBJ2-6, with a weak D call TRBD2 (5 bases). The CDR3 has 17 amino acids. V lost 6 bases and J lost 4, with 20 bases in between. Germline assignment: CDR1 SGHKS and CDR2 YYEKEE (reference sequence). The chain's CDR3 is CASTPRRITTGANVLTF. The CDR3 DNA is TGTGCCAGCACTCCACGGAGGATAACTACCGGGGCCAACGTCCTGACTTTC.

This clonotype has a handful of counts. Since a much larger clone is just one base distant, this may be a read error. Written as DNA, the CDR3 is TGCGCCAGCAGCTTGGGGACAGGGGAATACGAGCAGTACTTC. Translated, it gives CASSLGTGEYEQYF. The chain employs TRBV5-1 and TRBJ2-7, with 9 bases lining up with TRBD1. Germline-derived CDR1 and CDR2 are SGHRS and YFSETQ. J was trimmed by 4 bases and V by 0 bases; bases with no gene match: 2. This CDR3 contains 14 residues.

This clonotype was counted at least ten times. The rearrangement links TRBV20-1 to TRBJ1-5; the D is unclear. The germline gives CDR1 DFQATT, CDR2 SNEGSKA (reference sequence). This CDR3 spans 14 amino acids. V dropped 4 bases and J dropped 0 bases, with 10 bases sitting between them. CDR3 sequence: CSAKAQHSNQPQHF. CDR3 coding DNA: TGCAGTGCTAAAGCTCAGCATAGCAATCAGCCCCAGCATTTT.

The gene calls are TRBV9 and TRBJ1-1; no clear D. The CDR3 runs 17 residues. CDR1 is SGDLS and CDR2 is YYNGEE in the germline V gene. V lost 0 bases and J 3 bases, leaving 18 bases between the germline ends. The CDR3 nucleotides are TGTGCCAGCAGCGTAGACGCGTGGGAGGACGGGTACACTGAAGCTTTCTTT. Translating gives CASSVDAWEDGYTEAFF.

This clonotype came up many times. V is TRBV7-2 and J is TRBJ2-3, with D perhaps TRBD1 (6 bases). The end of the DNA aligns better with TRBJ2-5, so the J call may be wrong. CDR3 length: 13 amino acids. The V gene's germline CDR1 is SGHTA and CDR2 FQGNSA. In DNA, the CDR3 is TGTGCCAGCAGACAGTGGGGGCGGGAGACCCAGTACTTC. It translates to CASRQWGRETQYF.

This clonotype was seen ten or more times. The V and J genes are TRBV6-1 and TRBJ1-2, with 7 nucleotides matching TRBD1. V was clipped by 9 bases and J by 3 bases; unmatched bases: 4. CDR1 is MNHNS, CDR2 SASEGT, per germline. The CDR3 totals 12 residues. CDR3 in amino acids: CASRQGDYGYTF. In nucleotides, the CDR3 is TGTGCCAGTAGACAGGGTGACTATGGCTACACCTTC.

Ten or more counts support this clonotype. The J gene is TRBJ2-3, the V gene TRBV3-1; D uncertain. This CDR3 is 13 amino acids long. Germline V CDR1 and CDR2: LGHDT, YNNKEL (reference sequence). Deletions cut 2 bases from V and 4 bases from J, with 7 bases between. The CDR3 protein is CASSQLAADTQYF. The CDR3 DNA sequence: TGTGCCAGCAGCCAACTGGCGGCAGATACGCAGTATTTT.

This clonotype has ten or more counts. V is TRBV13 and J is TRBJ2-6, with D hard to call. CDR3 length: 13 residues. Looked up from germline, CDR1 is PRHDT and CDR2 is FYEKMQ (reference sequence). Between the trimmed V and J ends, which lost 7 bases and 4 bases, there was a span of 8 bases. The CDR3 is CASTLDGANVLTF. The DNA of the CDR3 is TGTGCCAGCACCCTAGACGGGGCCAACGTCCTGACTTTC.

As concerns this clonotype: This may be a read error: a much more frequent sequence differs by one nucleotide. This chain links TRBV27 with TRBJ2-7; D ambiguous. The length of the CDR3 is 19 residues. V was trimmed by 5 bases and J by 4 bases, leaving 30 bases between them. Germline-derived CDR1 and CDR2 are MNHEY and SMNVEV (reference sequence). CDR3 nucleotides: TGTGCCAGCAGTGATTGGGTGACCCTCGCGCTCGCGTGTTCATACGAGCAGTACTTC. It encodes CASSDWVTLALACSYEQYF.

This clonotype has at least ten counts. The genes are TRBV27 and TRBJ1-6, with D possibly TRBD1 on 6 matching bases. This CDR3 region has 16 residues. The germline V gene has CDR1 MNHEY and CDR2 SMNVEV (reference sequence). V lost 6 bases to trimming and J lost 7 bases, with 19 bases between them. The CDR3 nucleotides are TGTGCCAGCAGCACTCGTTCAGGGGCTGGGAATTCACCCCTCCACTTT. Protein sequence: CASSTRSGAGNSPLHF.

This clonotype was seen at least ten times. The CDR3 region has the DNA TGCAGTGCTAGAGTTCCGGGAGATACGCAGTATTTT. As protein: CSARVPGDTQYF. The chain links TRBV20-1 to TRBJ2-3, with D unresolved. The CDR3 has 12 amino acids. V lost 1 base to trimming and J lost 5 bases, with 7 bases between them. Germline CDR1 DFQATT, CDR2 SNEGSKA (reference sequence).

This clonotype was recorded many times. This rearrangement joins TRBV20-1 to TRBJ2-3, with 8 bases aligning to TRBD2. Trimming cost V 0 bases and J 6 bases; bases outside gene matches: 8. This CDR3 is built from 15 residues. Germline V gene data show CDR1 as DFQATT and CDR2 as SNEGSKA (reference sequence). The CDR3 sequence: CSARDPGGAGDTQYF. As DNA, the CDR3 is TGCAGTGCTAGAGACCCGGGGGGGGCTGGGGATACGCAGTATTTT.

Comments on this clonotype: The junction does not match germline at one end; this may be a read error. V is TRBV5-6 and J is TRBJ1-1; the match to TRBD1 covers 9 bases. CDR1 and CDR2 (germline): SGHDT, YYEEEE. The CDR3 length is 13 residues. The CDR3 nucleotides read TGTGCCGGCAGCTTCTGGACAGGGGAGAGAGCTTTCTTT. This encodes CAGSFWTGERAFF.

The sample holds many counts of this clonotype. The chain combines TRBV7-9 with TRBJ1-4, with D perhaps matching TRBD1 (5 bases). Germline values: CDR1 SEHNR, CDR2 FQNEAQ (reference sequence). The CDR3 consists of 12 residues. Between the trimmed V and J ends, which lost 8 bases and 8 bases, there was a span of 12 bases. The chain's CDR3 is CASRRRDEKLFF. Here the CDR3 DNA reads TGTGCCAGCCGAAGGCGGGACGAAAAACTGTTTTTT.

J is TRBJ2-5 and V is TRBV6-1; 10 bases align to TRBD1. This CDR3 has 16 amino acids. Unmatched junction bases numbered 8, after V lost 2 bases and J lost 5 bases. Per the germline V gene, CDR1 is MNHNS and CDR2 is SASEGT. This CDR3 is CASSERQGAPRETQYF. The CDR3 nucleotides read TGTGCCAGCAGTGAAAGACAGGGGGCGCCACGGGAGACCCAGTACTTC.

The V and J genes are TRBV5-1 and TRBJ1-4; D is ambiguous. V lost 4 bases, J lost 8 bases, and 15 bases lay in between. The CDR3 is made up of 14 amino acids. Germline lookup yields CDR1 SGHRS and CDR2 YFSETQ. CDR3 sequence: CASSPGIGKEKLFF. Written as DNA, the CDR3 is TGCGCCAGCAGCCCTGGTATAGGGAAAGAAAAACTGTTTTTT.

The chain has TRBV19 and TRBJ1-5; weak D call: TRBD1 (6 bases). Trimming took 1 base from V and 7 from J, leaving 23 bases between them. This CDR3 spans 18 amino acids. Germline V lookup: CDR1 LNHDA, CDR2 SQIVND (reference sequence). Here the CDR3 reads CASSIAVDWTVLPQPQHF. For the CDR3, the DNA is TGTGCCAGTAGTATAGCGGTTGATTGGACAGTCCTCCCCCAGCCCCAGCATTTT.

At least ten counts were recorded for this clonotype. The V call is TRBV18, the J call TRBJ2-2, with D unclear. CDR3 length: 14 amino acids. Germline V lookup: CDR1 KGHSH, CDR2 LQKENI. The V and J ends lost 2 bases and 1 base respectively, with 5 bases between them. The CDR3 protein is CASSPIMNTGELFF. The CDR3 DNA is TGTGCCAGCTCACCAATCATGAACACCGGGGAGCTGTTTTTT.

The chain has TRBV19 and TRBJ1-1, with a tentative D call TRBD1 (6 bases). Trimming shortened V by 10 bases and J by 3 bases, and 15 bases separated the two germline ends. Germline V gives CDR1 LNHDA, CDR2 SQIVND (reference sequence). This CDR3 contains 13 residues. CDR3 nucleotide sequence: TGTGCCACCCAACAGGGTAGGGACACTGAAGCTTTCTTT. This codes for CATQQGRDTEAFF.